This T cell receptor (beta chain) was obtained from a study of cytomegalovirus exposure and HLA in healthy donors. The study's findings and limits: In a later analysis, a missense DCLRE1C variant was linked to TCR beta V- and J-gene trimming. Testing in vitro showed a few CMV-associated chains specific for CMV antigens. Links to common viral pathogens appeared, in a later analysis, for several of the most significant clusters.

V shed 2 bases, J shed 5 bases, and the junction held 7 bases outside the gene matches. Germline V gene data show CDR1 as MNHEY and CDR2 as SVGAGI. This CDR3 is built from 16 residues. To note about this clone: The antigen remains undetermined.

Primers for the PCR totalled 60 Vbeta and 13 Jbeta. TCRdb keeps only in-frame clones here, not all; method: immunoSEQ multiplex PCR. Among about 170,000 clones, roughly 70% were seen once, and the ten largest hold around 7%. Sequencing was carried out using PBMCs. The chain couples TRBV6-5 to TRBJ2-1; 9 bases match TRBD1. The origin of this receptor is a man in his forties or fifties in good health and CMV-seropositive. CDR3 nucleotide sequence: TGTGCCAGCAGTTACCTAACGGACAGGGGAAACAATGAGCAGTTCTTC. Its protein product is CASSYLTDRGNNEQFF.